The subject of this entry is one TCR beta chain. Its cognate antigen is unknown. Prepared libraries of TCR beta cDNA carried unique molecular identifiers. One entry per CDR3 protein, called by TCRdb with MiXCR from the PCR reads. The data hold 430,000 or so distinct CDR3 sequences, with roughly 40% observed a single time. Germline CDR1 reads MNHNY; CDR2 reads SVGAGI (reference sequence). The CDR3 is made up of 14 amino acids. This sample was included in a study of post-analysis software for immune sequencing data. Findings of the study overall: Elevated frequency relative to controls characterized four or five TRBV segments in patients, TRBV5-6, TRBV5-1 and TRBV20-1 among them.

The rearrangement uses TRBV6-6 and TRBJ2-5; 7 bases align to TRBD1. Judging by the DNA end, TRBJ2-7 fits better; the J call may be wrong. The TCR comes from a girl aged 2-9 years with multiple sclerosis. Sequencing used blood. CDR3 nucleotide sequence: TGTGCCAGCAGTTACCTTCAACAGGGGAGCGAGCAGTACTTC. Protein product: CASSYLQQGSEQYF.